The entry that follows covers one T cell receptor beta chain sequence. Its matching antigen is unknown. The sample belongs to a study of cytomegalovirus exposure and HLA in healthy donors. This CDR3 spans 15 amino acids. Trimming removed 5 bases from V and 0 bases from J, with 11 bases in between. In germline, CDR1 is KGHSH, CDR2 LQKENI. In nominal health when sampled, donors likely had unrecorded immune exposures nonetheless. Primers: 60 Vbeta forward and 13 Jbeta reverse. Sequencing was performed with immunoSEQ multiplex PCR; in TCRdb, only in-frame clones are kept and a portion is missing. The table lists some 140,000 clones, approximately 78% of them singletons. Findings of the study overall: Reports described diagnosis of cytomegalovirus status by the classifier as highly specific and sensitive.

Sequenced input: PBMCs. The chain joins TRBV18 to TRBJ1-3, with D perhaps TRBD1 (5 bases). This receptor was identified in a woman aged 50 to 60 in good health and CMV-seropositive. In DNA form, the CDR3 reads TGTGCCAGCTCAGATTTCGACAGCTCTGGAAACACCATATATTTT. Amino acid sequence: CASSDFDSSGNTIYF.